The clone carrying this T cell receptor beta chain was found a few times. The sample comes from a study of cytomegalovirus exposure and HLA in healthy donors. PCR amplification relied on 60 Vbeta primers (plus 13 Jbeta primers). Here immunoSEQ multiplex PCR was the method, and the copy in TCRdb shows in-frame clones only, minus some. The data hold around 97,000 clones, with roughly 9.4% observed a single time. Sequencing was carried out using PBMCs. The clonotype comes from a man between 45 and 60 years old in good health and CMV-seropositive.

CDR3 sequence reads: CASSEMQGAPYGYTF. The CDR3 nucleotides read TGTGCCAGCAGCGAGATGCAGGGGGCCCCCTATGGCTACACCTTC. V and J are TRBV9 and TRBJ1-2; 8 bases agree with TRBD1. CDR3 length: 15 residues. Germline assignment: CDR1 SGDLS and CDR2 YYNGEE. V lost 3 bases to trimming and J lost 4 bases; unmatched junction nucleotides: 8.